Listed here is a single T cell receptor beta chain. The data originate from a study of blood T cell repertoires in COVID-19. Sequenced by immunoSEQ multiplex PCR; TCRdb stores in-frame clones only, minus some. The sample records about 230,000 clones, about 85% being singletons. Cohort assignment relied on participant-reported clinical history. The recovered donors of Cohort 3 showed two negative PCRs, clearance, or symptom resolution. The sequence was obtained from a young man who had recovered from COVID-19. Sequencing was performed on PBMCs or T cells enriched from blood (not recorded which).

Here the CDR3 DNA reads TGTGCCAGCATATCCTTTGGAGACAGGATGGGGGGCTACACCTTC. Translation gives CASISFGDRMGGYTF. The chain recombines TRBV27 with TRBJ1-2; maybe TRBD1 (6 bases). CDR1 is MNHEY, CDR2 SMNVEV, per germline (reference sequence). V was shortened by 7 bases and J by 8 bases, with 23 bases between the two germline ends. This CDR3 has 15 amino acids.